This paragraph reports one T cell receptor (beta chain). Its matching antigen is unknown. CDR3 length equals 14 residues. The germline V and J ends were trimmed by 4 bases and 10 bases, with 22 bases remaining between them. The V gene's germline CDR1 is SQVTM and CDR2 ANQGSEA. This specimen belongs to a study of post-analysis software for immune sequencing data. General observations from the study: About five TRBV segments were more frequent in patients than controls; TRBV5-6, TRBV5-1 and TRBV20-1 belonged to this group. When the samples were clustered directly with F measure, those that had been prepared in the same batch showed strong co-clustering. Significantly lower normalized Chao1 diversity was found in patients with multiple sclerosis relative to controls.

Presence of unique molecular identifiers characterized the TCR beta cDNA libraries. MiXCR was run by TCRdb on the PCR reads, yielding one entry per CDR3 protein. Seen here are about 540,000 distinct CDR3 sequences, about a third observed once, and the top ten hold approximately 6%. V is TRBV29-1 and J is TRBJ1-2; D might be TRBD1 (6 bases). This receptor was taken from a girl between 2 and 17 years old with multiple sclerosis. Sequenced material: blood. CDR3 amino acids: CSVGSRGAGATYTF. CDR3 bases: TGCAGCGTTGGGTCCCGGGGGGCAGGAGCTACCTACACCTTC. The complete variable domain, with remaining parts taken from reference TRBV29-1 and TRBJ1-2, reads SAVISQKPSRDICQRGTSLTIQCQVDSQVTMMFWYRQQPGQSLTLIATANQGSEATYESGFVIDKFPISRPNLTFSTLTVSNMSPEDSSIYLCSVGSRGAGATYTFGSGTRLTVV.